One and the same sample provided the 19 T cell receptor beta chains below, sequenced in a study of T cells in Graves' hyperthyroidism and ophthalmopathy. Amplification yielded TCR beta CDR3 regions, with RNA transcripts as the source. During a first-round RT-PCR of the TCR CDR3, the HTBI primer set was used. From the multiplex PCR reads, TCRdb called clonotypes with MiXCR, one entry per CDR3 protein. The table has about 350,000 distinct CDR3 sequences, approximately 15% seen once. Sequencing was performed on blood. The receptors shown here come from a woman aged 25 to 39 with Graves' hyperthyroidism.

This clonotype was recorded a few times. The rearrangement links TRBV6-2 or TRBV6-3 to TRBJ2-2, with a tentative D call TRBD1 (6 bases). The germline V gene has CDR1 MNHEY and CDR2 SVGEGT. V lost 0 bases to trimming and J lost 4 bases, with 15 bases between them. The CDR3 consists of 17 residues. The DNA of the CDR3 is TGTGCCAGCAGTTACTCGACAACGGGACACTTCACCGGGGAGCTGTTTTTT. It translates to CASSYSTTGHFTGELFF.

The chain carries TRBV20-1 and TRBJ1-6; no firm D call. Trimming took 0 bases from V and 7 from J, leaving 4 bases between them. Germline V gene sequence: CDR1 DFQATT, CDR2 SNEGSKA (reference sequence). The CDR3 consists of 12 residues. The CDR3 coding sequence is TGCAGTGCTAGAGAAGGGAATTCACCCCTCCACTTT. This sequence encodes CSAREGNSPLHF.

This clonotype occurred many times. V is TRBV12-3 or TRBV12-4 and J is TRBJ1-2, with 11 bases matching TRBD1. V gave up 5 bases and J gave up 0 bases; unmatched junction bases: 5. The CDR3 spans 16 residues. The CDR3 here is CASSPGTGGTNYGYTF. Here the CDR3 DNA reads TGTGCCAGCAGTCCTGGGACAGGGGGAACTAACTATGGCTACACCTTC.

This clonotype was detected ten times or more. The gene calls are TRBV11-1 and TRBJ2-2, with D tentatively TRBD2 (5 bases). Germline V gene data show CDR1 as SGHAT and CDR2 as FQDESV (reference sequence). This CDR3 has 14 residues. V was pared by 3 bases and J by 4 bases, with 9 bases between. CDR3 protein: CASSFGGITGELFF. DNA of the CDR3: TGTGCCAGCAGCTTTGGAGGTATCACCGGGGAGCTGTTTTTT.

Many counts were recorded for this clonotype. The rearrangement links TRBV28 to TRBJ2-5; D tentatively fits TRBD1 or TRBD2 (5 bases each). The CDR3 sequence is 17 residues long. Trimming took 1 base from V and 4 from J, leaving 19 bases between them. In germline, CDR1 is MDHEN, CDR2 SYDVKM. CDR3 sequence: CASSLFSGGQGRETQYF. Here the CDR3 DNA reads TGTGCCAGCAGTTTATTTTCCGGCGGGCAGGGAAGAGAGACCCAGTACTTC.

Details on this clonotype: This may be a read error, as it is one base from a much larger clone. The chain couples TRBV28 to TRBJ2-7, with D uncertain. Germline loops: CDR1 MDHEN, CDR2 SYDVKM. This CDR3 has 15 amino acids. The CDR3 DNA sequence: TGTGCCGGCAGTTCAGGTCAGGCAGTCTCCTACGAGCAGTACTTC. Amino acid sequence: CAGSSGQAVSYEQYF.

V and J are TRBV4-2 and TRBJ2-3, with 7 bases fitting TRBD1. CDR1 and CDR2 from the germline V gene are LGHNA and YNFKEQ. V lost 4 bases and J lost 0; bases outside the gene matches: 19. This CDR3 spans 20 amino acids. DNA of the CDR3: TGTGCCAGCAGCCCAAGCAATCCCGTCAACAGGGGTAGTAGCACAGATACGCAGTATTTT. Its protein product is CASSPSNPVNRGSSTDTQYF.

This clonotype was detected many times. J is TRBJ2-5 and V is TRBV7-2, with D tentatively TRBD1 or TRBD2 (6 bases each). The CDR3 runs 19 residues. Trimming removed 1 base from V and 2 bases from J, with 23 bases in between. Per germline, CDR1 SGHTA and CDR2 FQGNSA. CDR3 amino acids: CASSLGTIRPGALQETQYF. The CDR3 coding sequence is TGTGCCAGCAGCTTAGGGACTATCCGACCAGGGGCCTTACAAGAGACCCAGTACTTC.

This chain links TRBV7-8 with TRBJ2-6, with no clear D. Looked up from germline, CDR1 is SGHVS and CDR2 is FQNEAQ. V gave up 8 bases and J gave up 4 bases, with 6 bases separating them. The CDR3 runs to 12 residues. The CDR3 sequence is CASERGANVLTF. DNA of the CDR3: TGTGCCAGCGAAAGGGGGGCCAACGTCCTGACTTTC.

The gene calls are TRBV29-1 and TRBJ1-1; D gene unclear. The CDR3 sequence is 13 residues long. Between the trimmed V and J ends, which lost 4 bases and 3 bases, there was a span of 12 bases. Germline V gene lookup returns CDR1 SQVTM and CDR2 ANQGSEA. In DNA, the CDR3 is TGCAGCGTTGTTCCGGGTTATGACACTGAAGCTTTCTTT. It translates to CSVVPGYDTEAFF.

This clonotype was recorded a few times. The chain uses TRBV28 and TRBJ1-4; D unclear. CDR1 and CDR2 from the germline V gene are MDHEN and SYDVKM. The V end lost 8 bases, the J end lost 7 bases, and 5 bases lay between the germline ends. The CDR3 length is 10 residues. The CDR3 sequence: CASSSEKLFF. The CDR3, as DNA: TGTGCCAGCTCGAGTGAAAAACTGTTTTTT.

The chain links TRBV5-4 to TRBJ2-3; D gene unclear. The length of the CDR3 is 13 residues. Per the germline V gene, CDR1 is SGHNT and CDR2 is YYREEE (reference sequence). Deletions cut 3 bases from V and 4 bases from J, with 9 bases between. CDR3 sequence reads: CASSSHFPDTQYF. CDR3 nucleotides: TGTGCCAGCAGCTCCCACTTCCCAGATACGCAGTATTTT.

This clonotype was detected many times. The chain joins TRBV2 to TRBJ2-2; the match to TRBD2 covers 9 bases. With V trimmed by 8 bases and J by 5 bases, 6 bases remained unmatched. Germline CDR1 SNHLY, CDR2 FYNNEI. The CDR3 has 14 amino acids. The CDR3 sequence is CASRRREGTGELFF. The CDR3 coding sequence is TGTGCCAGCCGAAGGCGGGAGGGAACCGGGGAGCTGTTTTTT.

This clonotype was observed at least ten times. This chain links TRBV3-1 with TRBJ1-1; TRBD1 might be the D (5 bases). The CDR3 has 12 residues. Trimming removed 2 bases at V and 8 bases at J, with 9 bases between. Germline-derived CDR1 and CDR2 are LGHDT and YNNKEL (reference sequence). CDR3 amino acids: CASSQSTVEAFF. The DNA for the CDR3 is TGTGCCAGCAGCCAATCGACAGTAGAAGCTTTCTTT. The full variable domain, its missing parts supplied by reference TRBV3-1 and TRBJ1-1, is DTAVSQTPKYLVTQMGNDKSIKCEQNLGHDTMYWYKQDSKKFLKIMFSYNNKELIINETVPNRFSPKSPDKAHLNLHINSLELGDSAVYFCASSQSTVEAFFGQGTRLTVV.

To note about this clonotype: The missing conserved phenylalanine or tryptophan at the end of this CDR3 makes a read error likely. Because the CDR3's place on the DNA is in doubt, the DNA is left out and the CDR3 is given as listed by TCRdb. V gene TRBV7-8 combines with J gene TRBJ1-5; whether TRBD1, the table's D call, matches the DNA was not checked. CDR1 SGHVS and CDR2 FQNEAQ come from the germline V gene. The CDR3 region is 18 residues in length, termini included. The chain's CDR3 is CASSLWVGGQQNDQPQQV.

This clonotype was observed a few times. This sequence joins TRBV30 and TRBJ2-5, with D possibly matching TRBD1 (6 bases). The CDR3 runs 15 residues. V dropped 2 bases and J dropped 2 bases, with 15 bases sitting between them. The germline gives CDR1 GTSNPN, CDR2 SVGIG (reference sequence). In DNA form, the CDR3 reads TGTGCCTGGAGTCCCATCGGACAGTTACAAGAGACCCAGTACTTC. It encodes CAWSPIGQLQETQYF.

This clonotype was seen a few times. The rearrangement joins TRBV10-3 to TRBJ2-4, with D uncertain. Per germline, CDR1 ENHRY and CDR2 SYGVKD. Trimming cost V 3 bases and J 0 bases, with 6 bases left between them. The CDR3 spans 14 residues. The CDR3 coding sequence is TGTGCCATCAGTGAAGGAGTAGCCAAAAACATTCAGTACTTC. Translating it yields CAISEGVAKNIQYF.

This clonotype has a count of ten or more. The genes are TRBV29-1 and TRBJ2-6; D is perhaps TRBD2 (7 bases). Germline assignment: CDR1 SQVTM and CDR2 ANQGSEA. CDR3 length equals 15 residues. V was pared by 5 bases and J by 0 bases, with 11 bases between. CDR3 in amino acids: CSVRGGSSGANVLTF. CDR3 nucleotide sequence: TGCAGCGTTAGGGGGGGAAGCTCTGGGGCCAACGTCCTGACTTTC.

In this sample, this clonotype turned up many times. The V gene is TRBV6-1, the J gene TRBJ1-1; the D gene is possibly TRBD1 (5 bases). Germline V gene data show CDR1 as MNHNS and CDR2 as SASEGT. The CDR3 has 13 amino acids. Between the trimmed V and J ends, which lost 7 bases and 6 bases, there was a span of 15 bases. CDR3 sequence reads: CASKGTQGAEAFF. CDR3 DNA: TGTGCCAGCAAAGGGACCCAGGGCGCTGAAGCTTTCTTT.